A selection of T cell receptor beta chains follows, all from one sample in a study of blood T cell repertoires in COVID-19. Method: immunoSEQ multiplex PCR; TCRdb's copy keeps in-frame clones and lacks some. The sample gives 150,000 or so clones, over 80% of which show up once; about 1.6% is in the top ten. Sequencing was performed on peripheral blood. The receptor set was obtained from a woman aged 45-65 years with acute or convalescent COVID-19. The CDR3 runs from the conserved cysteine through the conserved F or W. Each record gives: J gene, V gene, D gene, clone size, CDR3 length, CDR3 protein, CDR3 DNA. D genes are given only for firm matches. Not every row has a clone size; where given, it reads once, few, many or a size class.

J gene: TRBJ2-7; V gene: TRBV19; D gene: TRBD1; clone size: once; CDR3 length: 14; CDR3 protein: CASRNRDSSYEQYF; CDR3 DNA: TGTGCCAGTAGGAACAGGGACAGCTCCTACGAGCAGTACTTC
J gene: TRBJ2-7; V gene: TRBV18; D gene: .; clone size: .; CDR3 length: 13; CDR3 protein: CASSQGLGTEQYF; CDR3 DNA: TGTGCCAGCTCGCAGGGGTTAGGTACAGAGCAGTACTTC
J gene: TRBJ2-1; V gene: TRBV5-4; D gene: TRBD1; clone size: .; CDR3 length: 13; CDR3 protein: CASRQGTEDEQFF; CDR3 DNA: TGTGCCAGCAGGCAGGGGACAGAGGATGAGCAGTTCTTC
J gene: TRBJ1-1; V gene: TRBV6-2/TRBV6-3; D gene: TRBD1; clone size: .; CDR3 length: 15; CDR3 protein: CASSTRYRGRTEAFF; CDR3 DNA: TGTGCCAGCAGTACAAGATACAGGGGAAGGACTGAAGCTTTCTTT
J gene: TRBJ2-2; V gene: TRBV4-3; D gene: .; clone size: .; CDR3 length: 15; CDR3 protein: CASSQRNRNTGELFF; CDR3 DNA: TGCGCCAGCAGCCAGCGAAACAGGAACACCGGGGAGCTGTTTTTT
J gene: TRBJ2-2; V gene: TRBV2; D gene: .; clone size: .; CDR3 length: 15; CDR3 protein: CASSRDSKDTGELFF; CDR3 DNA: TGTGCCAGCAGTCGGGACTCCAAGGACACCGGGGAGCTGTTTTTT
J gene: TRBJ2-1; V gene: TRBV11-3; D gene: .; clone size: .; CDR3 length: 13; CDR3 protein: CASSPRPTDEQFF; CDR3 DNA: TGTGCCAGCAGCCCGCGCCCTACGGATGAGCAGTTCTTC
J gene: TRBJ2-4; V gene: TRBV20-1; D gene: .; clone size: .; CDR3 length: 11; CDR3 protein: CSARGLDIQYF; CDR3 DNA: TGCAGTGCTAGGGGCCTTGACATTCAGTACTTC
J gene: TRBJ1-5; V gene: TRBV28; D gene: TRBD1; clone size: .; CDR3 length: 16; CDR3 protein: CASSLVDRGRGQPQHF; CDR3 DNA: TGTGCCAGCAGTTTAGTAGACAGGGGGCGAGGTCAGCCCCAGCATTTT
J gene: TRBJ2-2; V gene: TRBV6-5; D gene: TRBD1; clone size: .; CDR3 length: 15; CDR3 protein: CASSYDRAYTGELFF; CDR3 DNA: TGTGCCAGCAGTTACGACAGGGCGTACACCGGGGAGCTGTTTTTT
J gene: TRBJ2-3; V gene: TRBV19; D gene: TRBD2; clone size: once; CDR3 length: 14; CDR3 protein: CASSTGGSEDTQYF; CDR3 DNA: TGTGCCAGTAGTACGGGGGGGTCGGAAGATACGCAGTATTTT
J gene: TRBJ2-1; V gene: TRBV7-2; D gene: .; clone size: .; CDR3 length: 12; CDR3 protein: CASSRRGNEQFF; CDR3 DNA: TGTGCCAGCAGCCGTAGGGGCAATGAGCAGTTCTTC
J gene: TRBJ1-6; V gene: TRBV3-1/TRBV3-2; D gene: TRBD1; clone size: once; CDR3 length: 15; CDR3 protein: CASSQSLVQGSPLHF; CDR3 DNA: TGTGCCAGCAGCCAATCACTCGTACAGGGGTCACCCCTCCACTTT
J gene: TRBJ1-2; V gene: TRBV18; D gene: .; clone size: .; CDR3 length: 14; CDR3 protein: CASSQTGLDYGYTF; CDR3 DNA: TGTGCCAGCTCCCAAACAGGGCTTGACTATGGCTACACCTTC
J gene: TRBJ2-7; V gene: TRBV11-2; D gene: TRBD2; clone size: .; CDR3 length: 15; CDR3 protein: CASSIRTSGSYEQYF; CDR3 DNA: TGTGCCAGCAGCATTCGGACTAGCGGGAGCTACGAGCAGTACTTC
J gene: TRBJ2-7; V gene: TRBV20-1; D gene: .; clone size: few; CDR3 length: 11; CDR3 protein: CSARSGHEQYF; CDR3 DNA: TGCAGTGCTAGAAGTGGCCACGAGCAGTACTTC
J gene: TRBJ1-1; V gene: TRBV6-5; D gene: .; clone size: .; CDR3 length: 14; CDR3 protein: CASNRGRARLEAFF; CDR3 DNA: TGTGCCAGCAATCGAGGCAGGGCCCGTTTGGAAGCTTTCTTT
J gene: TRBJ2-5; V gene: TRBV7-2; D gene: TRBD2; clone size: .; CDR3 length: 16; CDR3 protein: CASSLVGGRALETQYF; CDR3 DNA: TGTGCCAGCAGCTTAGTTGGCGGGAGGGCCCTAGAGACCCAGTACTTC
J gene: TRBJ2-4; V gene: TRBV28; D gene: .; clone size: .; CDR3 length: 12; CDR3 protein: CAPEVWKNIQYF; CDR3 DNA: TGTGCCCCCGAGGTTTGGAAAAACATTCAGTACTTC
J gene: TRBJ1-4; V gene: TRBV4-3; D gene: .; clone size: once; CDR3 length: 18; CDR3 protein: CASSQVLVTAGHGEKLFF; CDR3 DNA: TGCGCCAGCAGCCAAGTTCTCGTCACGGCAGGGCACGGAGAAAAACTGTTTTTT